Below are 30 T cell receptor beta chains sequenced from a single sample in a study of cytomegalovirus exposure and HLA in healthy donors. The PCR had 60 Vbeta and 13 Jbeta primers. Some clones are missing from TCRdb's copy, which holds only in-frame ones; the method was immunoSEQ multiplex PCR. This sample has roughly 120,000 clones, with roughly two thirds found just once. Sequenced sample: PBMCs. Source of these receptors: a man aged 25 to 45 in good health and CMV-seropositive.

The chain uses TRBV6-5 and TRBJ2-7; possibly TRBD1 for D (5 bases). This CDR3 region has 16 residues. Trimming removed 2 bases at V and 3 bases at J, with 17 bases between. The V gene's germline CDR1 is MNHEY and CDR2 SVGAGI. The CDR3 protein is CASSYPGHIPRYEQYF. The DNA for the CDR3 is TGTGCCAGCAGTTACCCTGGACACATACCCCGCTACGAGCAGTACTTC.

The rearrangement joins TRBV29-1 to TRBJ1-2; 7 bases are shared with TRBD1. This CDR3 spans 11 amino acids. V lost 6 bases to trimming and J lost 8 bases; unmatched junction nucleotides: 6. The V gene's germline CDR1 is SQVTM and CDR2 ANQGSEA. The CDR3 sequence: CSVGDRAGYTF. DNA for the CDR3: TGCAGCGTCGGTGACAGGGCGGGCTACACCTTC. Based on the CDR3 plus reference TRBV29-1 and TRBJ1-2, the full variable domain is SAVISQKPSRDICQRGTSLTIQCQVDSQVTMMFWYRQQPGQSLTLIATANQGSEATYESGFVIDKFPISRPNLTFSTLTVSNMSPEDSSIYLCSVGDRAGYTFGSGTRLTVV.

The V gene is TRBV5-6, the J gene TRBJ1-2; 10 bases are a match to TRBD1. CDR1 and CDR2 (germline): SGHDT, YYEEEE. V dropped 3 bases and J dropped 4; count of bases not matched to a gene: 0. The CDR3 spans 13 residues. This chain's CDR3 is CASSWDRGYGYTF. The CDR3 nucleotides are TGTGCCAGCAGCTGGGACAGGGGCTATGGCTACACCTTC.

This chain links TRBV4-1 with TRBJ1-1; a weak D match, TRBD1 (6 bases). This CDR3 region has 14 residues. Trimming removed 4 bases at V and 0 bases at J, with 9 bases between. The germline gives CDR1 MGHRA, CDR2 YSYEKL. In DNA form, the CDR3 reads TGCGCCAGCAGCCCCCGGACAGTGAACACTGAAGCTTTCTTT. This translates into CASSPRTVNTEAFF.

The chain couples TRBV4-2 to TRBJ2-3; possible D gene TRBD1, 5 bases. Between the trimmed V and J ends, which lost 0 bases and 1 base, there was a span of 8 bases. The CDR3 sequence is 15 residues long. Germline V gene lookup returns CDR1 LGHNA and CDR2 YNFKEQ. In DNA form, the CDR3 reads TGTGCCAGCAGCCAAGACGGCAGGGGCACAGATACGCAGTATTTT. As protein: CASSQDGRGTDTQYF.

This clone was counted a few times. The gene calls are TRBV2 and TRBJ2-5; TRBD1 aligns across 9 bases. CDR1 SNHLY and CDR2 FYNNEI come from the germline V gene. The CDR3 spans 15 residues. Trimming cost V 5 bases and J 9 bases; bases outside gene matches: 13. CDR3 residues: CASSFTGTGKGAQYF. The CDR3, as DNA: TGTGCCAGCAGTTTTACCGGGACAGGGAAAGGAGCCCAGTACTTC.

This clone was recorded a few times. V and J are TRBV7-3 and TRBJ1-1, with D possibly being TRBD1 (5 bases). Trimming pared 5 bases from V and 8 bases from J, leaving 12 bases between. From germline, CDR1 is SGHTA and CDR2 FQGTGA. The CDR3 runs 12 residues. Here the CDR3 DNA reads TGTGCCAGCAGCCCCGCCCAGGGCGAAGCTTTCTTT. As protein: CASSPAQGEAFF.

This chain connects TRBV21-1 to TRBJ1-2; the table's D call TRBD1 went unverified against the DNA. TRBV21-1 is described as a pseudogene. The CDR3 has 13 amino acids. CDR3: CATQGGSSYGYTF. CDR3 in DNA: TGTGCGACACAGGGGGGATCTTCCTATGGCTACACCTTC.

This sequence joins TRBV10-2 and TRBJ1-1, with no clear D. This CDR3 region has 11 residues. Germline-derived CDR1 and CDR2 are WSHSY and SAAADI. Trimming pared 3 bases from V and 11 bases from J, leaving 10 bases between. The CDR3 DNA sequence: TGCGCCAGCAGTGACGTAACAGATGCTTTCTTT. Residues: CASSDVTDAFF.

The rearrangement joins TRBV18 to TRBJ2-7; no definite D call. Trimming cost V 2 bases and J 5 bases, with 16 bases left between them. Per germline, CDR1 KGHSH and CDR2 LQKENI. CDR3 length: 15 residues. The CDR3 sequence: CASSPFNTASHEQYF. In nucleotides, the CDR3 is TGTGCCAGCTCACCATTTAATACAGCTTCCCACGAGCAGTACTTC. Based on the CDR3 plus reference TRBV18 and TRBJ2-7, the full variable domain is NAGVMQNPRHLVRRRGQEARLRCSPMKGHSHVYWYRQLPEEGLKFMVYLQKENIIDESGMPKERFSAEFPKEGPSILRIQQVVRGDSAAYFCASSPFNTASHEQYFGPGTRLTVT.

This clone was found once. The genes are TRBV6-1 and TRBJ1-1, with D perhaps TRBD1 (6 bases). The CDR3 extends over 19 amino acids. Germline V gene sequence: CDR1 MNHNS, CDR2 SASEGT. Trimming removed 3 bases at V and 5 bases at J, with 28 bases between. The CDR3 spells CASSEGAGGFFVSGTEAFF. CDR3 sequence (DNA): TGTGCCAGCAGTGAGGGGGCGGGGGGCTTTTTTGTGTCTGGGACTGAAGCTTTCTTT.

V usage is TRBV19 and J usage is TRBJ2-2; TRBD1 matches at 8 bases. The V and J ends lost 6 bases and 6 bases, in that order; junction bases with no gene match: 9. Germline V lookup: CDR1 LNHDA, CDR2 SQIVND (reference sequence). This CDR3 is 15 amino acids long. CDR3 DNA sequence: TGTGCCAGTAGGGAGGACAGGGTTTATTCCGGGGAGCTGTTTTTT. Translating it yields CASREDRVYSGELFF.

This chain connects TRBV19 to TRBJ1-3; the D gene is possibly TRBD1 (6 bases). The CDR3 loop spans 13 amino acids. The germline V and J ends were trimmed by 5 bases and 2 bases, with 7 bases remaining between them. CDR1 and CDR2 from the germline V gene are LNHDA and SQIVND (reference sequence). The CDR3 DNA sequence: TGTGCCAGTAGTCGACAGGCTGGAAACACCATATATTTT. Its protein product is CASSRQAGNTIYF.

Written as DNA, the CDR3 is TGTGCCAGCAGCTTCCCTAGCACAGATACGCAGTATTTT. Amino acid sequence: CASSFPSTDTQYF. The chain is built from TRBV7-2 and TRBJ2-3; D unresolved. The ends were cut back, 3 bases at V and 0 bases at J, with 4 bases in the middle. Germline values: CDR1 SGHTA, CDR2 FQGNSA. This CDR3 has 13 amino acids. The full variable domain, rest sourced from reference TRBV7-2 and TRBJ2-3, is GAGVSQSPSNKVTEKGKDVELRCDPISGHTALYWYRQSLGQGLEFLIYFQGNSAPDKSGLPSDRFSAERTGGSVSTLTIQRTQQEDSAVYLCASSFPSTDTQYFGPGTRLTVL.

The J gene is TRBJ2-7, the V gene TRBV7-6; TRBD2 matches 11 bases. Germline-derived CDR1 and CDR2 are SGHVS and FNYEAQ. Germline trimming cut 4 bases from V and 3 bases from J; bases unmatched to any gene: 8. The CDR3 has 16 amino acids. DNA of the CDR3: TGTGCCAGCAGCTCCCTTAGCGGGAGGGCCAGCTACGAGCAGTACTTC. Protein product: CASSSLSGRASYEQYF.

The chain employs TRBV7-2 and TRBJ2-5, with 8 bases fitting TRBD1. The CDR3 sequence is 17 residues long. V trimming: 1 base; J trimming: 4 bases; junction bases outside the gene matches: 11. The V gene's germline CDR1 is SGHTA and CDR2 FQGNSA. The CDR3 spells CASSLGLTGGKRETQYF. CDR3 coding DNA: TGTGCCAGCAGCTTAGGATTAACAGGGGGAAAGAGAGAGACCCAGTACTTC.

The chain couples TRBV28 to TRBJ2-3; the match to TRBD1 covers 9 bases. The CDR3 spans 18 residues. Germline trimming cut 3 bases from V and 0 bases from J; bases unmatched to any gene: 10. Germline V gene data show CDR1 as MDHEN and CDR2 as SYDVKM. The CDR3 DNA sequence: TGTGCCAGCAGTTTGCAAACAGGGGGCCCGATAAGCACAGATACGCAGTATTTT. Encoded protein: CASSLQTGGPISTDTQYF.

V is TRBV30 and J is TRBJ2-1; D is unresolved. Germline V gene data show CDR1 as GTSNPN and CDR2 as SVGIG (reference sequence). V lost 3 bases and J 0 bases, leaving 6 bases between the germline ends. This CDR3 has 13 residues. The CDR3 DNA is TGTGCCTGGAGGAGTTACTCCTACAATGAGCAGTTCTTC. Protein: CAWRSYSYNEQFF.

The gene calls are TRBV7-9 and TRBJ1-2; the D gene is possibly TRBD1 (5 bases). This CDR3 contains 13 residues. Germline V gives CDR1 SEHNR, CDR2 FQNEAQ (reference sequence). V was shortened by 1 base and J by 10 bases, with 13 bases between the two germline ends. Here the CDR3 reads CASSLETVVSYTF. CDR3 nucleotide sequence: TGTGCCAGCAGCTTAGAGACAGTGGTTTCCTACACCTTC.

A few counts support this clone. The chain has TRBV2 and TRBJ1-2; 8 bases are shared with TRBD1. The CDR3 is 14 residues long. Germline V gene lookup returns CDR1 SNHLY and CDR2 FYNNEI. J was trimmed by 6 bases and V by 7 bases; bases with no gene match: 10. The CDR3 nucleotides are TGTGCCAGCAAAGGGGGAGACAGGGGCCATGGCTACACCTTC. This translates into CASKGGDRGHGYTF. Drawing the rest from reference TRBV2 and TRBJ1-2, the complete variable domain is EPEVTQTPSHQVTQMGQEVILRCVPISNHLYFYWYRQILGQKVEFLVSFYNNEISEKSEIFDDQFSVERPDGSNFTLKIRSTKLEDSAMYFCASKGGDRGHGYTFGSGTRLTVV.

The V call is TRBV18, the J call TRBJ2-2; 8 nucleotides line up with TRBD1. The trim removed 3 bases at V and 6 bases at J, leaving 6 bases unmatched. Germline V lookup: CDR1 KGHSH, CDR2 LQKENI. The CDR3 extends over 15 amino acids. The CDR3: CASSPSTGGAGELFF. The DNA for the CDR3 is TGTGCCAGCTCACCGTCCACAGGGGGAGCCGGGGAGCTGTTTTTT. Combining the CDR3 with reference TRBV18 and TRBJ2-2 gives the whole variable domain NAGVMQNPRHLVRRRGQEARLRCSPMKGHSHVYWYRQLPEEGLKFMVYLQKENIIDESGMPKERFSAEFPKEGPSILRIQQVVRGDSAAYFCASSPSTGGAGELFFGEGSRLTVL.

The J gene is TRBJ2-7, the V gene TRBV13; 9 bases line up with TRBD1. V shed 5 bases and J 1 base; nucleotides not matched to a gene: 9. In germline, CDR1 is PRHDT, CDR2 FYEKMQ (reference sequence). The CDR3 totals 16 residues. CDR3 region: CASSPRPGTGSYEQYF. The DNA for the CDR3 is TGTGCCAGCAGCCCCCGCCCCGGGACAGGGTCCTACGAGCAGTACTTC. The full variable domain, its missing parts supplied by reference TRBV13 and TRBJ2-7, is AAGVIQSPRHLIKEKRETATLKCYPIPRHDTVYWYQQGPGQDPQFLISFYEKMQSDKGSIPDRFSAQQFSDYHSELNMSSLELGDSALYFCASSPRPGTGSYEQYFGPGTRLTVT.

This clone was counted a single time. The rearrangement links TRBV4-2 to TRBJ1-5; perhaps TRBD1 as D (5 bases). CDR3 length equals 15 residues. V lost 4 bases and J lost 1, with 11 bases in between. Per germline, CDR1 LGHNA and CDR2 YNFKEQ. The CDR3 reads CASSPGGPSNQPQHF. In nucleotides, the CDR3 is TGTGCCAGCAGCCCGGGGGGACCGAGCAATCAGCCCCAGCATTTT.

The V call is TRBV5-1, the J call TRBJ1-5, with D possibly matching TRBD1 (5 bases). V was pared by 2 bases and J by 6 bases, with 12 bases between. Per the germline V gene, CDR1 is SGHRS and CDR2 is YFSETQ. The CDR3 is 14 amino acids. CDR3 nucleotide sequence: TGCGCCAGCAGCTTCGGCCAGGGAGGTCAGCCCCAGCATTTT. This sequence encodes CASSFGQGGQPQHF.

Regarding this clone: At one end the junction does not follow the germline gene, possibly because of a read error. The J gene is TRBJ2-2, the V gene TRBV7-7; possible D gene TRBD1, 5 bases. This CDR3 spans 16 amino acids. The germline V gene encodes CDR1 SSHAT and CDR2 FNYEAQ (reference sequence). The CDR3 coding sequence is TGTGCTAGCAGCTTAAGTCTGGGGCACGTCACCGGGGAGCTGTTTTTT. Its protein is CASSLSLGHVTGELFF.

The chain joins TRBV7-9 to TRBJ2-7; maybe TRBD1 (5 bases). Germline values: CDR1 SEHNR, CDR2 FQNEAQ (reference sequence). CDR3 length: 14 residues. V shed 2 bases and J shed 2 bases, with 10 bases lying between them. The CDR3 sequence: CASSLISGPYEQYF. CDR3 DNA sequence: TGTGCCAGCAGCTTAATTTCAGGGCCCTACGAGCAGTACTTC.

This rearrangement joins TRBV5-1 to TRBJ2-2; D gene uncertain. The CDR3 is made up of 14 amino acids. V was trimmed by 3 bases and J by 6 bases, leaving 12 bases between them. Per the germline V gene, CDR1 is SGHRS and CDR2 is YFSETQ. In DNA form, the CDR3 reads TGCGCCAGCAGCTATTCGATTAGCTCCGGGGAGCTGTTTTTT. This translates into CASSYSISSGELFF.

The CDR3 region is CASSPRTPNNEQFF. The CDR3 bases are TGTGCCAGCTCACCTAGGACACCAAACAATGAGCAGTTCTTC. V is TRBV18 and J is TRBJ2-1, with D possibly TRBD1 on 5 matching bases. V dropped 3 bases and J dropped 5 bases, with 11 bases sitting between them. Germline loops: CDR1 KGHSH, CDR2 LQKENI. This CDR3 has 14 amino acids.

This sequence joins TRBV6-5 and TRBJ2-7; D might be TRBD2 (5 bases). Germline V CDR1 and CDR2: MNHEY, SVGAGI. The length of the CDR3 is 14 residues. With 0 bases removed from V and 6 bases from J, the gap between germline ends came to 12 bases. The CDR3 region is CASSYSTLAAEQYF. The DNA for the CDR3 is TGTGCCAGCAGTTACTCGACTCTAGCCGCCGAGCAGTACTTC.

The chain is built from TRBV11-2 and TRBJ2-2; 8 bases are a match to TRBD1. The CDR3 length is 16 residues. Germline-derived CDR1 and CDR2 are SGHAT and FQNNGV. The junction had 10 bases not matched to a gene; V was cut back by 5 bases and J by 5 bases. CDR3 bases: TGTGCCAGCAGCCCCCCGGACAGGGTGTGGACCGGGGAGCTGTTTTTT. Its translation: CASSPPDRVWTGELFF.